This entry is about one T cell receptor (beta chain). The antigen remains unidentified. These data belong to a study of beta chain features in type 1 diabetes. Study-level results: Type 1 diabetes patients had TCRB CDR3s that were shorter (moderately but significantly so) in all four CD4+ subsets. PCR might favor shorter templates, but any such skew would affect patients and controls equally. VDJ junctions sequenced from type 1 diabetes patients showed fewer insertions and more deletions.

What was sequenced were expressed TCRB transcripts, since all of the isolated RNA had been reverse transcribed. Using immunoSEQ multiplex PCR, the repertoire was profiled, and TCRdb retains in-frame clones only, with some absent. The sample yields around 120,000 clones, roughly 17% seen once. Germline CDR1 reads MDHEN; CDR2 reads SYDVKM. The J segment lost 3 bases and the V segment lost 2 bases, leaving 5 bases of the junction unmatched. CDR3 length: 15 amino acids. This receptor was obtained from a young man with type 1 diabetes. Sequencing used central memory CD4+ T cells from blood. The chain couples TRBV28 to TRBJ2-7; the match to TRBD1 covers 9 bases. The CDR3 nucleotides are TGTGCCAGCAGTTTAAGTGGGACAGGGTTCTACGAGCAGTACTTC. Translating gives CASSLSGTGFYEQYF.